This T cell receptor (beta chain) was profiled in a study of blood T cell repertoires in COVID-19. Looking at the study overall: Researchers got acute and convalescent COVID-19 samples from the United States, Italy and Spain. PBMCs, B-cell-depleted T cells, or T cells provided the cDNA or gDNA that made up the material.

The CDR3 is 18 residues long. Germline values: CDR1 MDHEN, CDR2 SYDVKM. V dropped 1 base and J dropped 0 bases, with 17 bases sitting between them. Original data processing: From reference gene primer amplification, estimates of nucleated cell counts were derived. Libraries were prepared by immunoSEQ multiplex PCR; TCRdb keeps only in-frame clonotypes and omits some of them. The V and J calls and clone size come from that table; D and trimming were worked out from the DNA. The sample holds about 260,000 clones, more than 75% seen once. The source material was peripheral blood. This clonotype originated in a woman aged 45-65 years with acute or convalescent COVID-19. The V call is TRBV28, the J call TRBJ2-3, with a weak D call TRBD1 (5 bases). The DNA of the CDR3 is TGTGCCAGCAGTTTATACAGGATTGTGTATCAGAGCACAGATACGCAGTATTTT. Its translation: CASSLYRIVYQSTDTQYF. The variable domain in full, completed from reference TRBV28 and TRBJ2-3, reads DVKVTQSSRYLVKRTGEKVFLECVQDMDHENMFWYRQDPGLGLRLIYFSYDVKMKEKGDIPEGYSVSREKKERFSLILESASTNQTSMYLCASSLYRIVYQSTDTQYFGPGTRLTVL.